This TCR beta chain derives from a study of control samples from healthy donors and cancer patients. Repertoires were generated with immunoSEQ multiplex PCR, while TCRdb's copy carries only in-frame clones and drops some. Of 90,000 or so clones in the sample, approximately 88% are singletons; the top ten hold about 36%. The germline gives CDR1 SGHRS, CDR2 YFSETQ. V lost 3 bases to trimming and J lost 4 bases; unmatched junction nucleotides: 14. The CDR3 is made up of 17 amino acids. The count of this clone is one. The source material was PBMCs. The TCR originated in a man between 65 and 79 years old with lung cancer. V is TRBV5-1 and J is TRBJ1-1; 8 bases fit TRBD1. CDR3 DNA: TGCGCCAGCAGCTACCAGGGGGCGGGGACAGAAGGCACTGAAGCTTTCTTT. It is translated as CASSYQGAGTEGTEAFF.